This TCR beta chain emerged from a study of cytomegalovirus exposure and HLA in healthy donors. Study overall: Researchers previously reported finding 90 million to 130 million unique TCR beta sequences from about 170 million T cells. Study-wide points: By a later analysis, the bulk of CMV-associated TCR beta chains appeared HLA-restricted.

Points on this clone: Its antigen is not identified.

Germline V lookup: CDR1 MNHEY, CDR2 SVGAGI. V was cut by 7 bases and J by 2 bases, with 17 bases left in between. This CDR3 has 15 amino acids. The study ran its PCR with 60 Vbeta and 13 Jbeta primers. Sequencing used immunoSEQ multiplex PCR; TCRdb keeps in-frame clones, though not all of them. The sample gives some 180,000 clones, under 85% of which show up once; just under 3% is in the top ten. The chain recombines TRBV6-5 with TRBJ1-1; D is uncertain. This TCR was recovered from a male donor in good health and CMV-seronegative. The source material was PBMCs. The CDR3 nucleotides read TGTGCCAGCAACAAAAGGAGGGCTGCTAACACTGAAGCTTTCTTT. This sequence encodes CASNKRRAANTEAFF.